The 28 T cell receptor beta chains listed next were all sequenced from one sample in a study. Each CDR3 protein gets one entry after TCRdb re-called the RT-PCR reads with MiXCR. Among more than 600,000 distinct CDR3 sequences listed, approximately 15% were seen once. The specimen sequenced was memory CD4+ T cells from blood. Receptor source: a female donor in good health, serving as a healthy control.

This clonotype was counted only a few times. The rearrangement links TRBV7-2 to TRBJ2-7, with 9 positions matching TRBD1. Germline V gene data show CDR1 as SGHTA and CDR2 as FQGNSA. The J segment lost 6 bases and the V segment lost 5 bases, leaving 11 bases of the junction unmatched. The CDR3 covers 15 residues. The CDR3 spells CASSQNPGTGSEQYF. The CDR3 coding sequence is TGTGCCAGCAGCCAGAACCCCGGGACAGGGTCCGAGCAGTACTTC.

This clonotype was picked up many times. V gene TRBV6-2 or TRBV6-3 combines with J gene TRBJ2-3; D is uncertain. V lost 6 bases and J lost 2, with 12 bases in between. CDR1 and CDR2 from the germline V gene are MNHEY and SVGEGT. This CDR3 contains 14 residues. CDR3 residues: CASRIGRVTDTQYF. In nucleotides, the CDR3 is TGTGCCAGCAGAATAGGACGAGTCACAGATACGCAGTATTTT.

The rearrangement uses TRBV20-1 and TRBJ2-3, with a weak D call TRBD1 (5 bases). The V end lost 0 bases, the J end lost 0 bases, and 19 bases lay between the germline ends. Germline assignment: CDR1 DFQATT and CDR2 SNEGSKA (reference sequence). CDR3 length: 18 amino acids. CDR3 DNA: TGCAGTGCTAGAGATTTGGGGCCCACCACCTCTAGCACAGATACGCAGTATTTT. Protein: CSARDLGPTTSSTDTQYF.

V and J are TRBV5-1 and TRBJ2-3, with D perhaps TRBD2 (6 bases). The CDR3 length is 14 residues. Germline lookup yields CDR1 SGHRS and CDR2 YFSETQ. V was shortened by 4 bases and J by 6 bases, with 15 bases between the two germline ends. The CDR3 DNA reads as TGCGCCAGCAGCCCTCGGGACTTCGAGGATACGCAGTATTTT. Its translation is CASSPRDFEDTQYF.

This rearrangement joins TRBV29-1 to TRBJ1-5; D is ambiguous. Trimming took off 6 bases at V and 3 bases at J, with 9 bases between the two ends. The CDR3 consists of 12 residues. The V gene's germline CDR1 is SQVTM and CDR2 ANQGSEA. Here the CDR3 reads CSVREANQPQHF. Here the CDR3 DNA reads TGCAGCGTCAGAGAAGCCAATCAGCCCCAGCATTTT.

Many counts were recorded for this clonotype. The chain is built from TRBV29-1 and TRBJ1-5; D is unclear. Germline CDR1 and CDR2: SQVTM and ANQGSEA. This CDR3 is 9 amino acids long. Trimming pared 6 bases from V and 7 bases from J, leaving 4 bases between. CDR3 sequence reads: CSVRQPQHF. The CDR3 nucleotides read TGCAGCGTCCGACAGCCCCAGCATTTT.

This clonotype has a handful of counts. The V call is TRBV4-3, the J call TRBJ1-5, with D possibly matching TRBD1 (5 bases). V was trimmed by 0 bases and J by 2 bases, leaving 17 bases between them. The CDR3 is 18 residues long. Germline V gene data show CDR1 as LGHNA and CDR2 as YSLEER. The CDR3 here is CASSQDWGTGDGNQPQHF. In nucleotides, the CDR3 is TGCGCCAGCAGCCAAGATTGGGGGACTGGGGATGGCAATCAGCCCCAGCATTTT.

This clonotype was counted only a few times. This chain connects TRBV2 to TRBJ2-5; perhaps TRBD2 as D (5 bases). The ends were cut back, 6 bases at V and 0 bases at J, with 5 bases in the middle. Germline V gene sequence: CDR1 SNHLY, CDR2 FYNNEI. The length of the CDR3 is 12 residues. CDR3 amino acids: CASRLDQETQYF. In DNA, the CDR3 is TGTGCCAGCAGACTAGACCAAGAGACCCAGTACTTC.

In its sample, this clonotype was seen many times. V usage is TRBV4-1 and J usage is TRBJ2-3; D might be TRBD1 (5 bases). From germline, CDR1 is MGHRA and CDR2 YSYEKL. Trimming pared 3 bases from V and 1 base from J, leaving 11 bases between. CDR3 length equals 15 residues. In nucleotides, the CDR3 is TGCGCCAGCAGCCAGGGGCTTTTGGGCACAGATACGCAGTATTTT. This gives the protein CASSQGLLGTDTQYF.

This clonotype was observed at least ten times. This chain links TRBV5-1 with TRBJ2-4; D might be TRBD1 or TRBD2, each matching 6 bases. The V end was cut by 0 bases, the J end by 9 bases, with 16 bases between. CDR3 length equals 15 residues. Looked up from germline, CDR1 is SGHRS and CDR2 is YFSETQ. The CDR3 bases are TGCGCCAGCAGCTTGGTTTCGGGGGCGCAGGGCATTCAGTACTTC. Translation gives CASSLVSGAQGIQYF.

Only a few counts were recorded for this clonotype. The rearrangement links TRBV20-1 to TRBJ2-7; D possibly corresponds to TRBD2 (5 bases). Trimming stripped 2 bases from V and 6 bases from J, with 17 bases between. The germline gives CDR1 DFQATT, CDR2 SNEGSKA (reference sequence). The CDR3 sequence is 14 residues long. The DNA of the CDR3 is TGCAGTGCTAGAACCGGGATTAACCTCCGCGAGCAGTACTTC. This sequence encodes CSARTGINLREQYF.

The CDR3 region has the DNA TGTGCCAGCAGCGTACAAGGGAGCGGGATGGGCACAGATACGCAGTATTTT. Protein: CASSVQGSGMGTDTQYF. The J gene is TRBJ2-3, the V gene TRBV7-2; 7 positions agree with TRBD2. The germline V gene has CDR1 SGHTA and CDR2 FQGNSA. This CDR3 is built from 17 residues. J lost 1 base, V lost 5 bases, and 12 bases had no gene match. Full variable domain (rest looked up from reference TRBV7-2 and TRBJ2-3): GAGVSQSPSNKVTEKGKDVELRCDPISGHTALYWYRQSLGQGLEFLIYFQGNSAPDKSGLPSDRFSAERTGGSVSTLTIQRTQQEDSAVYLCASSVQGSGMGTDTQYFGPGTRLTVL.

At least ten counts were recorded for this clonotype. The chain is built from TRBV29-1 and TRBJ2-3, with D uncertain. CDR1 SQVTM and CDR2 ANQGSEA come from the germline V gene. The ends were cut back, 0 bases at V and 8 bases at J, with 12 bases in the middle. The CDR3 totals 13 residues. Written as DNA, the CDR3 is TGCAGCGTTGAAGATCAGAGGTTAGGTACGCAGTATTTT. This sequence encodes CSVEDQRLGTQYF.

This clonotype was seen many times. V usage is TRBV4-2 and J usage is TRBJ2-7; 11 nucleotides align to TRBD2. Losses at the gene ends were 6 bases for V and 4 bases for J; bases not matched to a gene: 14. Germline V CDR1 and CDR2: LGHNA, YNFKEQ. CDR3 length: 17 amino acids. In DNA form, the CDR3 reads TGTGCCAGCAGGGTTTGGGGCTCTAGCGGGAGGCGATACGAGCAGTACTTC. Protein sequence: CASRVWGSSGRRYEQYF.

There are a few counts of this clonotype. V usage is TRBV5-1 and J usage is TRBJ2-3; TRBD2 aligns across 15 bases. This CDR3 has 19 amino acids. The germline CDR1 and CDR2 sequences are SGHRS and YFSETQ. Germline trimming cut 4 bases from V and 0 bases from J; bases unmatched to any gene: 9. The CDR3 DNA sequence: TGCGCCAGCAGCCGAGTGGGACTAGCGGGGGGACTTAGCACAGATACGCAGTATTTT. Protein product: CASSRVGLAGGLSTDTQYF.

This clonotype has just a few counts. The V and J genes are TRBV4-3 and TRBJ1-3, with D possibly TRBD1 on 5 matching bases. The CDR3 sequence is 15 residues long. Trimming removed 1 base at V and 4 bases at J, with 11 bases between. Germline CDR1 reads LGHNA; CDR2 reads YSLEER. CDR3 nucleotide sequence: TGCGCCAGCAGCCAAGGACGGGGGATCGGAAACACCATATATTTT. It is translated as CASSQGRGIGNTIYF.

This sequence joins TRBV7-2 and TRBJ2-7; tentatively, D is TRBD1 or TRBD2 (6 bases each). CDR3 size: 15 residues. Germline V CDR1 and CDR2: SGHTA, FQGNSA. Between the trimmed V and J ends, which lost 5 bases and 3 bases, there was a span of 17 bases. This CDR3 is CASSPRGDGYYEQYF. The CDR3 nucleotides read TGTGCCAGCAGCCCAAGGGGGGACGGTTACTACGAGCAGTACTTC.

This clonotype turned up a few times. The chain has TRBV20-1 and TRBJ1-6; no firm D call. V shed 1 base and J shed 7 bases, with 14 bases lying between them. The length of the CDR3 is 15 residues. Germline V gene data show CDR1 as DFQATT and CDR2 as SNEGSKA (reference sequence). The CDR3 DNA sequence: TGCAGTGCTAGAGCTGAGGGTACGGACAATTCACCCCTCCACTTT. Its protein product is CSARAEGTDNSPLHF.

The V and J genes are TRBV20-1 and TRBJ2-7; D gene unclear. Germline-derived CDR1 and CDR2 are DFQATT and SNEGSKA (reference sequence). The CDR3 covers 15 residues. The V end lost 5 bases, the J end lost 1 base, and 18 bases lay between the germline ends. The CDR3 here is CSASRRSVISYEQYF. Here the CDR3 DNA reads TGCAGTGCTTCCCGACGCAGCGTTATTTCCTACGAGCAGTACTTC.

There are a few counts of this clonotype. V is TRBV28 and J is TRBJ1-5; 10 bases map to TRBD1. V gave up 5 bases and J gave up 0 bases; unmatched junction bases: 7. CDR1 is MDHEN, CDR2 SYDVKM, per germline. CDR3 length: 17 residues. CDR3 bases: TGTGCCAGCAGTCCGGGACAGGGGTTGATTAGCAATCAGCCCCAGCATTTT. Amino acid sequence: CASSPGQGLISNQPQHF.

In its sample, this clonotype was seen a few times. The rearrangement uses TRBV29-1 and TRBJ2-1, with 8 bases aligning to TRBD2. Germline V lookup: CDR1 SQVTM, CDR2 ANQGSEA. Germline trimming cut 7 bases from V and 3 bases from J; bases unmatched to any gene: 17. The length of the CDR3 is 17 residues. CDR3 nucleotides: TGCAGCGCCGTGGTACTAGCGGAACCCGGCGGCTACAATGAGCAGTTCTTC. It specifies CSAVVLAEPGGYNEQFF.

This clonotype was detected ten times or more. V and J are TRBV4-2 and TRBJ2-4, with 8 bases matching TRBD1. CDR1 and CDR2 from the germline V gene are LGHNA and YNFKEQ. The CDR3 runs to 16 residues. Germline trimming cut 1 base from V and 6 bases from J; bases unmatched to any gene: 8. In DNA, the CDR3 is TGTGCCAGCAGCCAAGTAGAACAGGGGGTCGGAAACATTCAGTACTTC. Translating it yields CASSQVEQGVGNIQYF.

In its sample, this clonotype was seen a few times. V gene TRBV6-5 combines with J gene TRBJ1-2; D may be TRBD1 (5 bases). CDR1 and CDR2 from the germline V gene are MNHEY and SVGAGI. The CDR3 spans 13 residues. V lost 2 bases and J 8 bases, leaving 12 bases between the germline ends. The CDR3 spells CASSYVGVPGYTF. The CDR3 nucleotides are TGTGCCAGCAGTTACGTGGGGGTTCCGGGCTACACCTTC.

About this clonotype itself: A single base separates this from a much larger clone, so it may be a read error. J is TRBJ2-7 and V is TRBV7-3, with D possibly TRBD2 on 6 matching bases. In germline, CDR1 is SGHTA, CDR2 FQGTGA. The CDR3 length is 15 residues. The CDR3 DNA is TGTGCCAGCAGCCCGAGCGGGTTCAGCTCCTACAAGCAGTACTTC. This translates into CASSPSGFSSYKQYF.

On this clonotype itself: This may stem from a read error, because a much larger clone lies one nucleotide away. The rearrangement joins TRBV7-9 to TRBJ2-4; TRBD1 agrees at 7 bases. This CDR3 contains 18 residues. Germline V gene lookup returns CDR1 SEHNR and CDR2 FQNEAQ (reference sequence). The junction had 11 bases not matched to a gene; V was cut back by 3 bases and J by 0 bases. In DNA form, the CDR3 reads TGTGCCAGCAGCTTTACTCACGGGACAGCACTAGCCAAAAACATTCAGTACTTC. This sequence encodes CASSFTHGTALAKNIQYF.

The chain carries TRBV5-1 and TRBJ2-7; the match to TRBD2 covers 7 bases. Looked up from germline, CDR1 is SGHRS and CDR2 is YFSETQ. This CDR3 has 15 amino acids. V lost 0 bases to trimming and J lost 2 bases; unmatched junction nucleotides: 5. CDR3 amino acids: CASSLEVGGTYEQYF. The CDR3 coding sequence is TGCGCCAGCAGCTTGGAGGTGGGAGGGACCTACGAGCAGTACTTC.

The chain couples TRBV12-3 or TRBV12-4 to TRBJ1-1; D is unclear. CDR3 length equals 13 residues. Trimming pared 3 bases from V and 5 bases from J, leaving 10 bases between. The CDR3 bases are TGTGCCAGCAGTTTCCACAGACCGACTGAAGCTTTCTTT. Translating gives CASSFHRPTEAFF.

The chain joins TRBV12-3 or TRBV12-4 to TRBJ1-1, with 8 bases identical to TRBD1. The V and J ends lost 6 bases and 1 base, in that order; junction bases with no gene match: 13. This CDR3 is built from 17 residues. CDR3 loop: CASRTWGGTGSNTEAFF. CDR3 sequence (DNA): TGTGCCAGCAGGACGTGGGGTGGGACAGGTTCGAACACTGAAGCTTTCTTT.